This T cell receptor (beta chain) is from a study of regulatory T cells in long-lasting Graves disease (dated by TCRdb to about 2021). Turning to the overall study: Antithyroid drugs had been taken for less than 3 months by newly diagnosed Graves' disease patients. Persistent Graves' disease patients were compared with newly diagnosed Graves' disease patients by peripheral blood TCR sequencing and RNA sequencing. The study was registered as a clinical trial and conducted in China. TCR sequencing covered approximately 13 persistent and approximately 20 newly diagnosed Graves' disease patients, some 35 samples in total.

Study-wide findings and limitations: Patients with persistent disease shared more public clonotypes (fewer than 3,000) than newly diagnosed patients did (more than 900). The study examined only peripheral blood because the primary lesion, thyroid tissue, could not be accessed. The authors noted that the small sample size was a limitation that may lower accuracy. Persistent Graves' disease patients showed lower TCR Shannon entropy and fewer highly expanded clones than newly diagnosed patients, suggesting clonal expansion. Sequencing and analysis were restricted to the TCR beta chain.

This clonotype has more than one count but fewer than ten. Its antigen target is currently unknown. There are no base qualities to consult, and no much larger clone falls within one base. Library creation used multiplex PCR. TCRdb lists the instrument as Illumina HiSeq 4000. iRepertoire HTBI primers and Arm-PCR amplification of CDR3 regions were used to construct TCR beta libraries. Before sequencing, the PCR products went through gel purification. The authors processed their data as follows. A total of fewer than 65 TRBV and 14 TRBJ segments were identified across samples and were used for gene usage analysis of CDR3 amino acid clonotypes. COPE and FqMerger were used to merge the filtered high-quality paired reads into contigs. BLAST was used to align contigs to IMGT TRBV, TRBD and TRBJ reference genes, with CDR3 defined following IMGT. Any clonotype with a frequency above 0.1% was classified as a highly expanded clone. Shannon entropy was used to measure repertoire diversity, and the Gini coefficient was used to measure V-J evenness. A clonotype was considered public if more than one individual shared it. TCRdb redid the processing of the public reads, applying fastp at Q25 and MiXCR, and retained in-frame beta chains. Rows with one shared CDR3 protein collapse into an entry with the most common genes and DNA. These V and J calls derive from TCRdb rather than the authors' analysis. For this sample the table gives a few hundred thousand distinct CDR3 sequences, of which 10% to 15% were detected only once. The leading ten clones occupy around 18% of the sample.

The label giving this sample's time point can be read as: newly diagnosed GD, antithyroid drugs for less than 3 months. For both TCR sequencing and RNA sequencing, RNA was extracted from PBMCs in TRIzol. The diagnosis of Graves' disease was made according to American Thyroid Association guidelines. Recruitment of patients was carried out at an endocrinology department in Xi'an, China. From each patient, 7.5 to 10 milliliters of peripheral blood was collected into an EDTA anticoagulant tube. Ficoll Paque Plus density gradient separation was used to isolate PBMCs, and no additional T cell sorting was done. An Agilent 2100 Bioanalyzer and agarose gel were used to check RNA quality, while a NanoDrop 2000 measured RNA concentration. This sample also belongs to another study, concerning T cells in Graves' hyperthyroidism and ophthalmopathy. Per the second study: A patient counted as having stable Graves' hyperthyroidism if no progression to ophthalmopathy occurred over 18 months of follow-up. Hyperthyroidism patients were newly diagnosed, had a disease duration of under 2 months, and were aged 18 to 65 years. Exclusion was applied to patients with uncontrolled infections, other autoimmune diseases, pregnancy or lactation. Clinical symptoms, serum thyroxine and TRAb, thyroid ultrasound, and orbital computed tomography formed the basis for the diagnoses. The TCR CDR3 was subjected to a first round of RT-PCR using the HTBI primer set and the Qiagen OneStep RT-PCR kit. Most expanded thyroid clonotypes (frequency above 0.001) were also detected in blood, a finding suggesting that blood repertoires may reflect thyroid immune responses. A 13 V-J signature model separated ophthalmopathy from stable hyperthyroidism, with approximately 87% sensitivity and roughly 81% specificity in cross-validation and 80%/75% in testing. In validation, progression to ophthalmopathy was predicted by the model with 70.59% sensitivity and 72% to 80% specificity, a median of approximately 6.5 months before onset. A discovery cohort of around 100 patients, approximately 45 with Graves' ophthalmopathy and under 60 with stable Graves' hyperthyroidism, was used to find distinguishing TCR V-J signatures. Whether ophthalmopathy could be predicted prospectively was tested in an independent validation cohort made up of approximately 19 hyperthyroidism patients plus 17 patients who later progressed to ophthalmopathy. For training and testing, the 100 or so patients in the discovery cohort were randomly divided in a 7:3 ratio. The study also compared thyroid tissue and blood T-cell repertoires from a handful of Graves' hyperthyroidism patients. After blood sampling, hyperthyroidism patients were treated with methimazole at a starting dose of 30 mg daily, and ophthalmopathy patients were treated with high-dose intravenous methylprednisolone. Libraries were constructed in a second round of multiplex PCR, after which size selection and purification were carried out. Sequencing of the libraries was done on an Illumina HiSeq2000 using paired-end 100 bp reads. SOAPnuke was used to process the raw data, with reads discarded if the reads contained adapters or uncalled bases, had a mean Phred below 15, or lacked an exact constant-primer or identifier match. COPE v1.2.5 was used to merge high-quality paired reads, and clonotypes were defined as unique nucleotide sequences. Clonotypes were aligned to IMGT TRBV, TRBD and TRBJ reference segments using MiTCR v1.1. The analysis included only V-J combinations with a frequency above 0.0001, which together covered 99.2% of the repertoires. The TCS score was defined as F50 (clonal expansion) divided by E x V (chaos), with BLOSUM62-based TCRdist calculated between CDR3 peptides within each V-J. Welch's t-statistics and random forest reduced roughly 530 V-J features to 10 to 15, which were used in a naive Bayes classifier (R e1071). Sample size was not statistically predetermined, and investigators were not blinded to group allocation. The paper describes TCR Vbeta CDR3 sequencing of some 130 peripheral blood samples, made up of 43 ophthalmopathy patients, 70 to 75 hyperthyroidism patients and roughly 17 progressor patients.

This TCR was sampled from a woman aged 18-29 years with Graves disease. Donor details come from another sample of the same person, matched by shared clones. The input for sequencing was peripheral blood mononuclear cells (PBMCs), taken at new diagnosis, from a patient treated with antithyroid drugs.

The CDR3 region reads CATSDGPGTENEQFF. The DNA is TGTGCCACCAGTGATGGTCCCGGGACAGAGAATGAGCAGTTCTTC. The rearrangement joined TRBV24-1 to TRBJ2-1; 7 middle bases align to TRBD1. Trimming leaves V shorter by 3 bases and J shorter by 7 bases, with the junction holding 8 bases beyond the gene matches. CDR1 and CDR2 were assigned from the germline V gene as KGHDR and SFDVKD. From the cysteine through the phenylalanine, the CDR3 covers 15 amino acids. The kept DNA is CDR3 alone, 45 bases in frame from the first base.